This is a list of T cell receptor beta chains from one sample in a study of blood T cells in healthy people across ages. Each CDR3 protein is one row after TCRdb ran MiXCR on the 5' RACE reads. The table lists approximately 1.5 million distinct CDR3 sequences, around 36% of them singletons. Sequenced: blood. The receptors shown here come from a woman younger than 45 in good health. Both conserved end residues are part of each CDR3. The D gene is left open where the match is weak. Only part of the rows carry a size: once, few, many, or a class if the clone is expanded.

D	V	J	size	DNA	CDR3
TRBD2	TRBV7-2	TRBJ2-3	-	TGTGCCAGCAGCTTAGGCGCGTCTAGCGGGGGTGATACGCAGTATTTT	CASSLGASSGGDTQYF
-	TRBV7-8	TRBJ2-5	-	TGTGCCAGCAGCTTAGAACGCCCTAGAGGACGAGAGGCCCAGTACTTC	CASSLERPRGREAQYF
-	TRBV5-1	TRBJ2-5	many	TGCGCCAGCAGCGGAGGGTCTCAAGAGACCCAGTACTTC	CASSGGSQETQYF
TRBD2	TRBV6-4	TRBJ2-2	few	TGTGCCAGCAGTGACAAACTTAGCGGGGCGTCCGGGGAGCTGTTTTTT	CASSDKLSGASGELFF
-	TRBV2	TRBJ2-1	few	TGTGCCAGCAACCCGATAGGCAATGAGCAGTTCTTC	CASNPIGNEQFF
TRBD1	TRBV20-1	TRBJ1-1	-	TGCAGTGCACCGGACAGGACGAACACTGAAGCTTTCTTT	CSAPDRTNTEAFF
TRBD1	TRBV9	TRBJ2-7	-	TGTGCCAGCAGCGTAGAGTGGACAGGGGGCGCCGAGCAGTACTTC	CASSVEWTGGAEQYF
TRBD1	TRBV10-3	TRBJ1-1	-	TGTGCCAGCAGCCTCAAAACGACAGGGATGGGCACTGAAGCTTTCTTT	CASSLKTTGMGTEAFF
-	TRBV6-1	TRBJ2-7	once	TGTGCCAGCAGTGTCCCAACGAGAGACAGGACTTACGAGCAGTACTTC	CASSVPTRDRTYEQYF
-	TRBV6-1	TRBJ1-2	once	TGTGCCAGCAGGGGGGACGGCCACTATGGCTACACCTTC	CASRGDGHYGYTF
TRBD1	TRBV4-1	TRBJ1-1	few	TGCGCCAGCAGCCAAGAGGGCAGGGGGCTCGGGAACACTGAAGCTTTCTTT	CASSQEGRGLGNTEAFF
-	TRBV20-1	TRBJ1-3	-	TGCAGTGCTAGAGCAGAGTCTGGAGACACCATATATTTT	CSARAESGDTIYF
-	TRBV9	TRBJ1-4	once	TGTGCCAGCAGGCCAGGACCGGGAAGCTTTAATGAAAAACTGTTTTTT	CASRPGPGSFNEKLFF
-	TRBV9	TRBJ2-3	few	TGTGCCAGCAGCGTAGAAGTAGTCACAGATACGCAGTATTTT	CASSVEVVTDTQYF
-	TRBV4-1	TRBJ2-2	-	TGCGCCAGCAGCCAACTAGGGGTAGGGGAGCTGTTTTTT	CASSQLGVGELFF
TRBD1	TRBV5-4	TRBJ2-5	-	TGTGCCAGCAGCTCAGGGGACAGGGGGCTAGAGACCCAGTACTTC	CASSSGDRGLETQYF
-	TRBV7-2	TRBJ2-7	-	TGTGCCAGCAGCATCCCCGGGACACCCTTCTACGAGCAGTACTTC	CASSIPGTPFYEQYF
-	TRBV28	TRBJ2-5	-	TGTGCCAGCTTACAAGAGACCCAGTACTTC	CASLQETQYF
TRBD1	TRBV20-1	TRBJ2-7	-	TGCAGTGCTAGAGATGTTGTACAGGGGGTCTACGAGCAGTACTTC	CSARDVVQGVYEQYF
-	TRBV5-1	TRBJ2-7	few	TGCGCCAGCAGCAAAACGACAGAGTCCTACGAGCAGTACTTC	CASSKTTESYEQYF